The 30 T cell receptor beta chains below come from one sample, sequenced in a study of response to subunit inactivated influenza vaccine. From the RT-PCR reads, TCRdb called clonotypes with MiXCR, one entry per CDR3 protein. The sample consists of about 780,000 distinct CDR3 sequences, around 20% of them appearing once. Here the sequenced sample was PBMCs from blood, taken 5 days after vaccination. These receptors all stem from a man between 45 and 60 years old who received an inactivated influenza vaccine.

This sequence joins TRBV11-2 and TRBJ2-7, with D possibly matching TRBD2 (6 bases). This CDR3 region has 15 residues. Trimming stripped 5 bases from V and 6 bases from J, with 20 bases between. Germline assignment: CDR1 SGHAT and CDR2 FQNNGV. CDR3 region: CASSATPGLSGEQYF. The CDR3 nucleotides read TGTGCCAGCAGCGCAACCCCGGGACTGTCGGGCGAGCAGTACTTC.

The chain employs TRBV12-3 or TRBV12-4 and TRBJ2-1; D is perhaps TRBD2 (6 bases). The CDR3 spans 14 residues. The V gene lost 6 bases and the J gene lost 4 bases, with 13 bases spanning the gap. The CDR3: CASRPIRGYNEQFF. The CDR3 DNA reads TGTGCCAGCAGGCCTATTCGGGGGTACAATGAGCAGTTCTTC.

The chain is built from TRBV5-1 and TRBJ2-3; tentative D call: TRBD1 (6 bases). The CDR3 spans 15 residues. CDR1 SGHRS and CDR2 YFSETQ come from the germline V gene. V was trimmed by 2 bases and J by 3 bases, leaving 13 bases between them. The CDR3 is CASSFAETGTDTQYF. The CDR3 region has the DNA TGCGCCAGCAGCTTTGCCGAGACAGGAACAGATACGCAGTATTTT.

This clonotype was seen a few times. The chain is built from TRBV29-1 and TRBJ2-7; no definite D call. This CDR3 region has 14 residues. The V and J ends lost 5 bases and 1 base respectively, with 15 bases between them. CDR1 is SQVTM, CDR2 ANQGSEA, per germline. DNA for the CDR3: TGCAGCGTTCTCGAGGACCCTGGGTCCTACGAGCAGTACTTC. Amino acids: CSVLEDPGSYEQYF.

The chain uses TRBV12-3 or TRBV12-4 and TRBJ1-1, with unresolved D. The CDR3 runs 15 residues. V shed 3 bases and J shed 1 base, with 12 bases lying between them. The CDR3 nucleotides are TGTGCCAGCAGTTTGCCCCTGTTATGGAACACTGAAGCTTTCTTT. As protein: CASSLPLLWNTEAFF.

The V and J genes are TRBV7-9 and TRBJ2-5, with 7 nucleotides matching TRBD2. V shed 5 bases and J 1 base; nucleotides not matched to a gene: 4. The germline V gene has CDR1 SEHNR and CDR2 FQNEAQ (reference sequence). The CDR3 extends over 14 amino acids. DNA for the CDR3: TGTGCCAGCAGCCGTCGGGGGGTCCAAGAGACCCAGTACTTC. This translates into CASSRRGVQETQYF.

This clonotype has just a few counts. The chain carries TRBV7-6 and TRBJ2-5, with 7 bases that match TRBD2. Trimming at V came to 4 bases and at J to 3 bases, leaving 11 bases not matched to a gene. Germline V gene data show CDR1 as SGHVS and CDR2 as FNYEAQ. There are 16 residues in the CDR3. In DNA form, the CDR3 reads TGTGCCAGCAGCTCGGTAGGCGGGGGTTTCGAAGAGACCCAGTACTTC. Translation: CASSSVGGGFEETQYF.

The sample holds a few counts of this clonotype. The rearrangement joins TRBV7-2 to TRBJ2-7; weak D call: TRBD2 (5 bases). V was shortened by 0 bases and J by 3 bases, with 12 bases between the two germline ends. This CDR3 region has 15 residues. Germline V gene data show CDR1 as SGHTA and CDR2 as FQGNSA. CDR3 loop: CASSLAAVTGYEQYF. The CDR3, as DNA: TGTGCCAGCAGCTTAGCAGCGGTGACGGGCTACGAGCAGTACTTC.

This clonotype came up a few times. This chain uses TRBV6-1 with TRBJ2-7; possible D gene TRBD1, 6 bases. V lost 11 bases and J lost 2, with 19 bases in between. The CDR3 is 14 residues long. Germline CDR1 reads MNHNS; CDR2 reads SASEGT. The CDR3 loop is CASTLNREPYEQYF. DNA for the CDR3: TGTGCCTCCACCCTGAACAGGGAACCCTACGAGCAGTACTTC.

In this sample, this clonotype turned up a few times. The gene calls are TRBV12-3 or TRBV12-4 and TRBJ1-6; perhaps TRBD1 as D (5 bases). Trimming left V 7 bases short and J 7 bases short, with 8 bases between. This CDR3 comprises 12 residues. The CDR3 protein is CASTSGNSPLHF. In DNA, the CDR3 is TGTGCCAGCACCTCAGGGAATTCACCCCTCCACTTT.

This clonotype was picked up a small number of times. The genes are TRBV20-1 and TRBJ2-3; unclear D gene. Germline lookup yields CDR1 DFQATT and CDR2 SNEGSKA (reference sequence). CDR3 length equals 13 residues. V was pared by 0 bases and J by 2 bases, with 6 bases between. The DNA of the CDR3 is TGCAGTGCTAGAGACTACCACACAGATACGCAGTATTTT. Translated: CSARDYHTDTQYF.

This clonotype appeared a few times. The chain joins TRBV20-1 to TRBJ2-2; unclear D gene. V shed 3 bases and J shed 5 bases, with 4 bases lying between them. Germline V CDR1 and CDR2: DFQATT, SNEGSKA (reference sequence). The CDR3 runs to 11 residues. CDR3 in amino acids: CSASGTGELFF. As DNA, the CDR3 is TGCAGTGCTAGCGGAACCGGGGAGCTGTTTTTT.

V gene TRBV10-3 combines with J gene TRBJ1-6, with TRBD1 identical over 7 bases. V lost 4 bases, J lost 6 bases, and 9 bases stayed unmatched. The CDR3 totals 16 residues. Looked up from germline, CDR1 is ENHRY and CDR2 is SYGVKD. DNA of the CDR3: TGTGCCATCAGTGGGGGGACAGCGGGCGGTAATTCACCCCTCCACTTT. Protein: CAISGGTAGGNSPLHF.

This clonotype was counted a few times. This sequence joins TRBV7-9 and TRBJ2-1, with a weak D call TRBD1 (5 bases). Trimming shortened V by 5 bases and J by 1 base, and 9 bases separated the two germline ends. This CDR3 contains 14 residues. The germline V gene encodes CDR1 SEHNR and CDR2 FQNEAQ (reference sequence). The CDR3 sequence is CASSPRQSYNEQFF. Here the CDR3 DNA reads TGTGCCAGCAGCCCGCGACAGTCCTACAATGAGCAGTTCTTC.

This clonotype was detected only a few times. The chain joins TRBV20-1 to TRBJ2-7, with a weak D call TRBD2 (6 bases). The CDR3 has 15 residues. The germline CDR1 and CDR2 sequences are DFQATT and SNEGSKA (reference sequence). Trimming stripped 5 bases from V and 0 bases from J, with 17 bases between. The CDR3 DNA sequence: TGCAGTGCTCGCCCTTATTCTAGCGCCTCCTACGAGCAGTACTTC. Its translation: CSARPYSSASYEQYF.

The table lists this clonotype with a few counts. The CDR3 loop reads CASSWGGASEQYF. The CDR3 DNA reads TGTGCCAGCAGCTGGGGGGGGGCGTCCGAGCAGTACTTC. The V gene is TRBV12-3 or TRBV12-4, the J gene TRBJ2-7; D is possibly TRBD2 (7 bases). The CDR3 totals 13 residues. Trimming removed 6 bases at V and 6 bases at J, with 15 bases between.

This clonotype showed up just a few times. The chain links TRBV12-3 or TRBV12-4 to TRBJ2-7; D perhaps matches TRBD2 (5 bases). CDR3 length: 14 amino acids. Trimming removed 6 bases from V and 1 base from J, with 13 bases in between. CDR3 sequence (DNA): TGTGCCAGCAGGACGAATCGGGGATCCTACGAGCAGTACTTC. Amino acid sequence: CASRTNRGSYEQYF.

V gene TRBV4-2 combines with J gene TRBJ2-3, with a tentative D call TRBD2 (5 bases). CDR3 length equals 16 residues. The V gene lost 2 bases and the J gene lost 0 bases, with 12 bases spanning the gap. Germline V lookup: CDR1 LGHNA, CDR2 YNFKEQ. The CDR3 is CASSQWSGTSTDTQYF. In DNA, the CDR3 is TGTGCCAGCAGCCAATGGAGCGGAACTAGCACAGATACGCAGTATTTT.

This clonotype was counted between two and nine times. The chain links TRBV25-1 to TRBJ2-7; D unresolved. Trimming cost V 4 bases and J 3 bases, with 7 bases left between them. Germline CDR1 is MGHDK and CDR2 is SYGVNS. This CDR3 contains 12 residues. The CDR3 here is CASSGPYYEQYF. CDR3 DNA: TGTGCCAGCAGTGGGCCATACTACGAGCAGTACTTC.

This clonotype was counted a few times. The genes are TRBV27 and TRBJ2-1, with TRBD2 matching over 14 bases. The CDR3 runs 15 residues. V shed 3 bases, J shed 9 bases, and the junction held 4 bases outside the gene matches. Germline lookup yields CDR1 MNHEY and CDR2 SMNVEV (reference sequence). CDR3 DNA sequence: TGTGCCAGCAGTTTCCGACTAGCGGGAGGGGGTGAGCAGTTCTTC. Amino acids: CASSFRLAGGGEQFF.

This clonotype showed up just a few times. This rearrangement joins TRBV29-1 to TRBJ2-1; 8 bases agree with TRBD2. V shed 7 bases and J 5 bases; nucleotides not matched to a gene: 13. Germline V lookup: CDR1 SQVTM, CDR2 ANQGSEA. The length of the CDR3 is 15 residues. CDR3 bases: TGCAGCGCTGGACTAGCCGAAAGCTTAAACAATGAGCAGTTCTTC. Its translation is CSAGLAESLNNEQFF.

This clonotype appeared a few times. The rearrangement links TRBV5-1 to TRBJ2-7; D is possibly TRBD1 (6 bases). The CDR3 covers 15 residues. Germline CDR1 reads SGHRS; CDR2 reads YFSETQ. Trimming took off 3 bases at V and 1 base at J, with 14 bases between the two ends. The CDR3 reads CASSYHPQGSYEQYF. In nucleotides, the CDR3 is TGCGCCAGCAGCTATCACCCACAGGGATCCTACGAGCAGTACTTC.

This clonotype came up a few times. The V and J genes are TRBV15 and TRBJ2-5; 7 positions agree with TRBD1. V trimming: 2 bases; J trimming: 5 bases; junction bases outside the gene matches: 8. Germline CDR1 LNHNV, CDR2 YYDKDF (reference sequence). This CDR3 spans 15 amino acids. In DNA form, the CDR3 reads TGTGCCACCAGCAGACTATTACAGGGGTCGGAGACCCAGTACTTC. It translates to CATSRLLQGSETQYF.

This chain connects TRBV29-1 to TRBJ1-1, with unresolved D. V was clipped by 4 bases and J by 3 bases, with 9 bases between them. The germline V gene encodes CDR1 SQVTM and CDR2 ANQGSEA. The CDR3 runs to 12 residues. In nucleotides, the CDR3 is TGCAGCGTTGTTCACCGGGACACTGAAGCTTTCTTT. Translating it yields CSVVHRDTEAFF.

This clonotype was observed at least ten times. This sequence joins TRBV4-2 and TRBJ1-1; D perhaps matches TRBD1 (5 bases). The ends were cut back, 0 bases at V and 1 base at J, with 15 bases in the middle. There are 17 residues in the CDR3. Germline V gives CDR1 LGHNA, CDR2 YNFKEQ. The DNA of the CDR3 is TGTGCCAGCAGCCAAGATGAGTCTGGACAAGAGAACACTGAAGCTTTCTTT. This encodes CASSQDESGQENTEAFF.

A few counts support this clonotype. The rearrangement links TRBV11-2 to TRBJ2-1, with 7 nucleotides matching TRBD1. The CDR3 is 14 residues long. After removal of 5 bases from V and 9 bases from J, the junction contained 10 bases not matched to a gene. Germline V lookup: CDR1 SGHAT, CDR2 FQNNGV. This CDR3 is CASSERTGLSEQFF. CDR3 in DNA: TGTGCCAGCAGCGAGAGGACAGGCCTGAGTGAGCAGTTCTTC.

This clonotype turned up a few times. The chain has TRBV9 and TRBJ2-1; TRBD2 matches 13 bases. The J segment lost 6 bases and the V segment lost 4 bases, leaving 10 bases of the junction unmatched. The CDR3 covers 17 residues. Germline-derived CDR1 and CDR2 are SGDLS and YYNGEE. CDR3 region: CASSPEGLAGVPNEQFF. The DNA of the CDR3 is TGTGCCAGCAGCCCCGAAGGACTAGCGGGAGTCCCCAATGAGCAGTTCTTC.

This clonotype was found a few times. The rearrangement uses TRBV20-1 and TRBJ1-2, with D possibly TRBD1 on 6 matching bases. CDR1 and CDR2 from the germline V gene are DFQATT and SNEGSKA (reference sequence). The CDR3 has 17 residues. V was pared by 0 bases and J by 1 base, with 18 bases between. Here the CDR3 reads CSAREQGQISNNYGYTF. The CDR3 region has the DNA TGCAGTGCTAGAGAACAGGGTCAAATATCCAATAACTATGGCTACACCTTC.

The rearrangement uses TRBV7-2 and TRBJ2-6, with 12 bases that match TRBD2. The J segment lost 1 base and the V segment lost 6 bases, leaving 4 bases of the junction unmatched. There are 17 residues in the CDR3. Germline values: CDR1 SGHTA, CDR2 FQGNSA. The CDR3 spells CASRMTSGGSGANVLTF. The CDR3 nucleotides are TGTGCCAGCAGAATGACTAGCGGGGGTTCTGGGGCCAACGTCCTGACTTTC. The full variable domain, in which reference TRBV7-2 and TRBJ2-6 provide the parts outside the CDR3, is GAGVSQSPSNKVTEKGKDVELRCDPISGHTALYWYRQSLGQGLEFLIYFQGNSAPDKSGLPSDRFSAERTGGSVSTLTIQRTQQEDSAVYLCASRMTSGGSGANVLTFGAGSRLTVL.

In its sample, this clonotype was seen a few times. The chain is built from TRBV5-1 and TRBJ1-2; TRBD1 aligns across 8 bases. CDR1 is SGHRS, CDR2 YFSETQ, per germline. The CDR3 has 16 amino acids. Germline trimming cut 3 bases from V and 3 bases from J; bases unmatched to any gene: 10. CDR3 in amino acids: CASSSRRQGRDYGYTF. Here the CDR3 DNA reads TGCGCCAGCAGCTCCCGACGACAGGGGCGCGACTATGGCTACACCTTC.